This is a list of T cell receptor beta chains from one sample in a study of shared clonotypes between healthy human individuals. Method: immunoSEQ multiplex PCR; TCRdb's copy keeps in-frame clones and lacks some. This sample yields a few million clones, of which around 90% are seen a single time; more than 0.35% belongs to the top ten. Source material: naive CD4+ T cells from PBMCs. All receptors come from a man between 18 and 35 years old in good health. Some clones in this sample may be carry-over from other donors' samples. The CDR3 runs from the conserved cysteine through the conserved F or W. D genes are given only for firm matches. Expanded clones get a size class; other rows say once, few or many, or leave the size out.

CASSLRLTGHEQYF	TGTGCCAGCAGCTTACGGCTAACCGGCCACGAGCAGTACTTC	14	TRBV7-2	NA	NA	TRBJ2-7
CASSLERLAGGNEQFF	TGCGCCAGCAGCTTGGAGCGACTAGCGGGCGGCAATGAGCAGTTCTTC	16	TRBV5-1	NA	TRBD2	TRBJ2-1
CASSQVAGPGENYGYTF	TGCGCCAGCAGCCAAGTCGCAGGCCCCGGCGAGAACTATGGCTACACCTTC	17	TRBV4-3	NA	NA	TRBJ1-2
CASSPQGSGRAAGELFF	TGTGCCAGCAGCCCTCAGGGTAGCGGGAGGGCCGCCGGGGAGCTGTTTTTT	17	TRBV9	NA	TRBD2	TRBJ2-2
CASSPGRYSNQPQHF	TGTGCCAGCTCACCGGGAAGATATAGCAATCAGCCCCAGCATTTT	15	TRBV18	NA	NA	TRBJ1-5
CASSPGDTRYEQYF	TGCGCCAGCAGCCCGGGGGACACCCGCTACGAGCAGTACTTC	14	TRBV5-1	NA	NA	TRBJ2-7
CAISESRQSNTGELFF	TGTGCCATCAGTGAGTCGAGACAGTCGAACACCGGGGAGCTGTTTTTT	16	TRBV10-3	NA	NA	TRBJ2-2
CASSWGLENYEQYF	TGCGCCAGCAGCTGGGGACTTGAAAACTACGAGCAGTACTTC	14	TRBV5-1	NA	NA	TRBJ2-7
CASAYLQGGGETQYF	TGTGCCAGCGCTTACCTACAGGGTGGGGGGGAGACCCAGTACTTC	15	TRBV27	NA	NA	TRBJ2-5
CASSLAASGIYEQYF	TGTGCCAGCAGCTTAGCGGCTAGCGGGATCTACGAGCAGTACTTC	15	TRBV11-1	NA	TRBD2	TRBJ2-7
CASSGSGRGVSYEQYF	TGTGCCAGCAGTGGATCTGGGAGGGGGGTCTCCTACGAGCAGTACTTC	16	TRBV27	once	NA	TRBJ2-7
CASTEGTGRNEQFF	TGCGCCAGCACAGAAGGGACAGGTCGCAATGAGCAGTTCTTC	14	TRBV5-1	NA	TRBD1	TRBJ2-1
CASSRLAGDDTQYF	TGTGCCAGCAGCCGACTAGCGGGAGATGATACGCAGTATTTT	14	TRBV4-2	NA	TRBD2	TRBJ2-3
CASSLRVSYNEQFF	TGTGCCAGCAGTTTAAGGGTCTCCTACAATGAGCAGTTCTTC	14	TRBV28	once	NA	TRBJ2-1
CASSEVEGAGNQPQHF	TGTGCCAGCAGTGAAGTGGAGGGCGCGGGCAATCAGCCCCAGCATTTT	16	TRBV2	NA	NA	TRBJ1-5
CASSLGGSSTDTQYF	TGTGCCAGCAGTCTTGGTGGTTCTAGCACAGATACGCAGTATTTT	15	TRBV5-4	NA	NA	TRBJ2-3
CASSEDRVRYEQYF	TGTGCCAGCAGTGAAGATAGGGTCAGGTACGAGCAGTACTTC	14	TRBV6-1	NA	NA	TRBJ2-7
CASSFGTSGSNEQFF	TGTGCCAGCAGCTTCGGGACTAGCGGATCCAATGAGCAGTTCTTC	15	TRBV7-8	once	TRBD2	TRBJ2-1
CASSPLDSYGYTF	TGTGCCAGCTCACCATTGGACAGCTATGGCTACACCTTC	13	TRBV18	NA	NA	TRBJ1-2
CASSHIRGRGTGELFF	TGTGCCAGCAGCCACATCAGGGGCCGAGGCACCGGGGAGCTGTTTTTT	16	TRBV14	NA	NA	TRBJ2-2